These 10 T cell receptor beta chains came from one sample sequenced in a study of blood T cell repertoires in COVID-19 (TCRdb year 2020). The library was generated by the immunoSEQ multiplex PCR assay. In its TCRdb copy, this immuneACCESS table keeps in-frame sequences only and misses some clones. Where compared with another copy, unresolved V genes explain less than half of these, and the others have no known cause. Present in this sample are 250,000 to 350,000 clones, 88% of which were seen just once. The ten top clones hold approximately 10% of the sample. The sample was peripheral blood. The receptors were sampled from a woman in her thirties with COVID-19, enrolled during active disease.

The table lists this clone with a count of one. The rearrangement links TRBV19 to TRBJ1-1, with 8 bases aligning to TRBD1. This CDR3 has 15 residues. Germline values: CDR1 LNHDA, CDR2 SQIVND (reference sequence). The V segment lost 4 bases and the J segment 11 bases; nucleotides outside the gene matches: 15. CDR3 loop: CASSTPGQGLIDAFF. The CDR3 DNA is TGTGCCAGTAGTACCCCCGGACAGGGCCTGATTGATGCTTTCTTT.

The V and J genes are TRBV2 and TRBJ1-6, with TRBD1 as a possible D gene (6 bases). The V and J ends lost 6 bases and 10 bases respectively, with 13 bases between them. The CDR3 runs to 13 residues. CDR1 is SNHLY, CDR2 FYNNEI, per germline. The CDR3 spells CASRRNRESPLHF. The CDR3, as DNA: TGTGCCAGCAGGAGAAACAGGGAATCACCCCTCCACTTT.

CDR3 sequence: CASRFPSGDYEQYF. In nucleotides, the CDR3 is TGTGCAAGTCGCTTCCCTAGCGGGGACTACGAGCAGTACTTC. The V and J genes are TRBV12-2 and TRBJ2-7; the D call in the table, TRBD2, was not verified against the DNA. TRBV12-2 is flagged as a pseudogene. The CDR3 totals 14 residues.

This chain joins TRBV19 and TRBJ1-5; TRBD1 matches at 12 bases. The CDR3 is 15 residues long. The germline V gene has CDR1 LNHDA and CDR2 SQIVND (reference sequence). Germline trimming cut 6 bases from V and 3 bases from J; bases unmatched to any gene: 3. The CDR3: CASRGTGGVNQPQHF. As DNA, the CDR3 is TGTGCCAGTAGGGGGACAGGGGGCGTCAATCAGCCCCAGCATTTT.

V and J are TRBV4-3 and TRBJ2-1; a possible D gene is TRBD1 (5 bases). The CDR3 totals 17 residues. V lost 1 base and J lost 2, with 15 bases in between. In germline, CDR1 is LGHNA, CDR2 YSLEER. The CDR3 DNA is TGCGCCAGCAGCCAAGGGGGAAGGGGAACCACCTACAATGAGCAGTTCTTC. Amino acids: CASSQGGRGTTYNEQFF.

Of note for this clone: Other DNA variants within this sample encode the same CDR3. The rearrangement uses TRBV6-5 and TRBJ1-1; D possibly corresponds to TRBD1 (5 bases). There are 13 residues in the CDR3. Trimming removed 9 bases from V and 0 bases from J, with 11 bases in between. Germline assignment: CDR1 MNHEY and CDR2 SVGAGI. CDR3 sequence (DNA): TGTGCCAGTGGGAGGGGTATGAACACTGAAGCTTTCTTT. Its protein product is CASGRGMNTEAFF.

The V call is TRBV27, the J call TRBJ2-7, with D possibly being TRBD2 (6 bases). Trimming removed 10 bases from V and 0 bases from J, with 16 bases in between. From germline, CDR1 is MNHEY and CDR2 SMNVEV (reference sequence). This CDR3 is 14 amino acids long. The CDR3 nucleotides are TGTGCCACCCAGAGGGACTTCCTCTCCTACGAGCAGTACTTC. Translating it yields CATQRDFLSYEQYF.

The V and J genes are TRBV10-3 and TRBJ1-3; maybe TRBD1 (5 bases). This CDR3 region has 15 residues. Germline CDR1 reads ENHRY; CDR2 reads SYGVKD. The germline V and J ends were trimmed by 4 bases and 1 base, with 11 bases remaining between them. CDR3 in amino acids: CAISAGDRSGNTIYF. CDR3 DNA: TGTGCCATCAGTGCGGGAGACAGATCTGGAAACACCATATATTTT.

This sequence joins TRBV11-2 and TRBJ2-1; TRBD2 matches at 10 bases. V was pared by 1 base and J by 6 bases, with 3 bases of the junction left unmatched. The CDR3 totals 15 residues. CDR1 SGHAT and CDR2 FQNNGV come from the germline V gene. CDR3: CASSLGLAGTNEQFF. The CDR3 DNA is TGTGCCAGCAGCTTAGGACTAGCGGGCACCAATGAGCAGTTCTTC.

The chain carries TRBV7-9 and TRBJ2-7; 10 nucleotides agree with TRBD1. The V gene end was trimmed by 5 bases and the J gene end by 6 bases; junction bases not matched to a gene: 10. CDR3 length equals 15 residues. Germline CDR1 and CDR2: SEHNR and FQNEAQ (reference sequence). CDR3 sequence: CASSTIRDRGSEQYF. CDR3 nucleotide sequence: TGTGCCAGCAGCACCATCCGGGACAGGGGCTCCGAGCAGTACTTC.